This T cell receptor (beta chain) originates from a study of beta chain features in type 1 diabetes. The CDR3 contains 14 residues. Deletions cut 1 base from V and 0 bases from J, with 9 bases between. Germline assignment: CDR1 SQVTM and CDR2 ANQGSEA. The investigators reverse transcribed all of the isolated RNA, so they sequenced expressed TCRB transcripts. Libraries were prepared by immunoSEQ multiplex PCR; TCRdb keeps only in-frame clonotypes and omits some of them. This sample has almost 350,000 clones; 7% to 9% occur once, and the top ten carry under 0.5%. Concerning this clone: Its antigen is undetermined. Within the sample, other DNA sequences also encode this same CDR3.

Findings and caveats of the study: Type 1 diabetes patients had moderately but significantly shorter TCRB CDR3s in all four CD4+ subsets.

The sequence derives from a woman aged 18-29 years in good health. The chain uses TRBV29-1 and TRBJ1-2; D might be TRBD1 (6 bases). Source material: central memory CD4+ T cells from blood. As DNA, the CDR3 is TGCAGCGTTGAAGGCAGGGGAGCTAACTATGGCTACACCTTC. Residues: CSVEGRGANYGYTF.